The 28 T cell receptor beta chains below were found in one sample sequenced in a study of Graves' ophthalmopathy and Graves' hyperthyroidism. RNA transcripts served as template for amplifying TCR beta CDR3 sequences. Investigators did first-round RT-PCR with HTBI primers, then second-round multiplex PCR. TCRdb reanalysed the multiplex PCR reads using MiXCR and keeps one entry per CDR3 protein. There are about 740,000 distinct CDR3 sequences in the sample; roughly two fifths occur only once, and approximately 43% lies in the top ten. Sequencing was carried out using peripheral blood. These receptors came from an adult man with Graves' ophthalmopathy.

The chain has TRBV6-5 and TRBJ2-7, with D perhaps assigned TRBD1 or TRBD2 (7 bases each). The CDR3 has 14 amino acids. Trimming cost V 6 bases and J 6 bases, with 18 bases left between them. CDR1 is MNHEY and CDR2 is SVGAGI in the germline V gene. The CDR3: CASSLRGGDGEQYF. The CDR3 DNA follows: TGTGCCAGCAGCCTCAGGGGGGGGGATGGCGAGCAGTACTTC.

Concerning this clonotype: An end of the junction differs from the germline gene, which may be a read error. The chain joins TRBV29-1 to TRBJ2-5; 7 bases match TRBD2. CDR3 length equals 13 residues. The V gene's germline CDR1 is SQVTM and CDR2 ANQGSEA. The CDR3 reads CAWSGGSGETQYF. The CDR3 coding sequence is TGTGCCTGGAGTGGCGGGAGTGGGGAGACCCAGTACTTC.

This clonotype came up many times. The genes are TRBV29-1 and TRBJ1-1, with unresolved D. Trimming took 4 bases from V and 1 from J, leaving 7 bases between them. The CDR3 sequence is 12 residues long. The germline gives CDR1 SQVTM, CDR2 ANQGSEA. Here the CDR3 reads CSVGYQNTEAFF. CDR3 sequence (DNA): TGCAGCGTTGGATACCAGAACACTGAAGCTTTCTTT.

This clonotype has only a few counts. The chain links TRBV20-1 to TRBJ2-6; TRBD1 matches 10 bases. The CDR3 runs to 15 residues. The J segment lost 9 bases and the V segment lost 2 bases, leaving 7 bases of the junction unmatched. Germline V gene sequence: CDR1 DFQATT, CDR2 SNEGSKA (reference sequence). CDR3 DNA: TGCAGTGCTAGACCCGGGACAGGGGATGTCAACGTCCTGACTTTC. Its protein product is CSARPGTGDVNVLTF.

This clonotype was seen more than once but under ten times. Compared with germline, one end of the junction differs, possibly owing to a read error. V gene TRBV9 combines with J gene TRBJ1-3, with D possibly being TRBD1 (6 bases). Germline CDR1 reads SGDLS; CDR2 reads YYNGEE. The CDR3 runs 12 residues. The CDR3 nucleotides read TGTGCCAGCAGCTCCCCCACAGGGACGAGGGAGTTT. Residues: CASSSPTGTREF.

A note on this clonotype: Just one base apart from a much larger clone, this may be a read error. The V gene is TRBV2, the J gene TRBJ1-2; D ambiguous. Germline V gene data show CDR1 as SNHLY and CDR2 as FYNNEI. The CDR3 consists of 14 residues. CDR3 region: CASSEAGFSYDYTF. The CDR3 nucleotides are TGTGCCAGCAGTGAAGCGGGTTTCTCCTATGACTACACCTTC.

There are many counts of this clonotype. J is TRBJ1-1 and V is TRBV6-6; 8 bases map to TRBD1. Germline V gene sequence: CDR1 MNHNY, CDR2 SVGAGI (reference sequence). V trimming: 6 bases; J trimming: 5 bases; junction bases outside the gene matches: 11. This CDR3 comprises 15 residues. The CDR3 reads CASRDREGDFTEAFF. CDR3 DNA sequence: TGTGCCAGCAGGGACAGGGAGGGAGATTTTACTGAAGCTTTCTTT.

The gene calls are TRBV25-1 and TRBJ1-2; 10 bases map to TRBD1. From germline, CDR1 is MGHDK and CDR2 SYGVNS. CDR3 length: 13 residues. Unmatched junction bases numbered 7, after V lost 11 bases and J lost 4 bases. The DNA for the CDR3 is TGTGCCCAGGACAGGGGGTTGGGCTATGGCTACACCTTC. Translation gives CAQDRGLGYGYTF.

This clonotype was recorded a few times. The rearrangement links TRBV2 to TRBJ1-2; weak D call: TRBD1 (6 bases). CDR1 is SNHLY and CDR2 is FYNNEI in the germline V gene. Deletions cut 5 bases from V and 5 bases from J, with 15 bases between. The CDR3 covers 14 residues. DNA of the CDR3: TGTGCCAGCAGTCGGGACAAAAGTCGGTATGGCTACACCTTC. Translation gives CASSRDKSRYGYTF.

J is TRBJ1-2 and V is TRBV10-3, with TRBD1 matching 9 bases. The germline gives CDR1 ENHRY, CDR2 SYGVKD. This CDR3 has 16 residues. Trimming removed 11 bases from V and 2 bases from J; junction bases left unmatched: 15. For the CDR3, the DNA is TGTGCCGGCAGTTTTAGGTACAGGGGGCCCAACTATGGCTACACCTTC. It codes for CAGSFRYRGPNYGYTF.

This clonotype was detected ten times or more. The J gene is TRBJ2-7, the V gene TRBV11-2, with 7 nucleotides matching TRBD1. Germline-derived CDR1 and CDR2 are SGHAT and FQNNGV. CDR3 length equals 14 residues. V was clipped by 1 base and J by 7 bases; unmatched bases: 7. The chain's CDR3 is CASSLVPQGEEQYF. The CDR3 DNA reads TGTGCCAGCAGCTTAGTGCCTCAGGGGGAGGAGCAGTACTTC.

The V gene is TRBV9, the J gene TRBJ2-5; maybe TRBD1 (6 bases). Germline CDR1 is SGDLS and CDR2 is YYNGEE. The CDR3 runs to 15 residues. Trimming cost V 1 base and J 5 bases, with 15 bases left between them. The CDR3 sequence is CASSVRARGYETQYF. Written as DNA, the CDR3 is TGTGCCAGCAGCGTACGGGCGAGGGGGTATGAGACCCAGTACTTC.

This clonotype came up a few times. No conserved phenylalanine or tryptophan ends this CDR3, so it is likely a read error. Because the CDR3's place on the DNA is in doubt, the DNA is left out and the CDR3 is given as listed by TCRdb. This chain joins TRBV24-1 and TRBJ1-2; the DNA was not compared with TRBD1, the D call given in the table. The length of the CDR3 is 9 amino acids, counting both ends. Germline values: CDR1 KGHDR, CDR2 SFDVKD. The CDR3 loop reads CATSDPGTG.

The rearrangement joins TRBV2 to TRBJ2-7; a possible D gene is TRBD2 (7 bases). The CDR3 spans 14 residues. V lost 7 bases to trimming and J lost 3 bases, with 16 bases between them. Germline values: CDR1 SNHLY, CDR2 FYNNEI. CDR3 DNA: TGTGCCAGCACCACTAGGGGGGGGCTCTACGAGCAGTACTTC. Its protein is CASTTRGGLYEQYF.

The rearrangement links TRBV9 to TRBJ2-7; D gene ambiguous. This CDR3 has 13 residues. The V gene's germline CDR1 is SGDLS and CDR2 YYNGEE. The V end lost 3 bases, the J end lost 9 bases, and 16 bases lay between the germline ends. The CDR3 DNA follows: TGTGCCAGCAGCGCTGGCCCAAATTCCGGGCAGTACTTC. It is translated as CASSAGPNSGQYF.

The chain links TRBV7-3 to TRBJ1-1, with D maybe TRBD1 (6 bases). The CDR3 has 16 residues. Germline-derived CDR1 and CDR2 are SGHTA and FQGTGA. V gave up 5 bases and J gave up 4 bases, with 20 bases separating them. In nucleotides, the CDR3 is TGTGCCAGCAGCGCAAACCCTGGACAGATGAGCACTGAAGCTTTCTTT. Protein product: CASSANPGQMSTEAFF. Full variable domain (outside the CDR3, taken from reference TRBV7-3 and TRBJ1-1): GAGVSQTPSNKVTEKGKYVELRCDPISGHTALYWYRQSLGQGPEFLIYFQGTGAADDSGLPNDRFFAVRPEGSVSTLKIQRTERGDSAVYLCASSANPGQMSTEAFFGQGTRLTVV.

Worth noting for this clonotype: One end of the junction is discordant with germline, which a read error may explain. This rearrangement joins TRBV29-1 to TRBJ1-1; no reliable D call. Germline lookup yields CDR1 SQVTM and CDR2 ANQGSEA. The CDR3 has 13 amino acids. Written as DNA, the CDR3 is TGTGCCTGGAGTGTACCCCCGGGCGCTGAAGCTTTCTTT. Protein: CAWSVPPGAEAFF.

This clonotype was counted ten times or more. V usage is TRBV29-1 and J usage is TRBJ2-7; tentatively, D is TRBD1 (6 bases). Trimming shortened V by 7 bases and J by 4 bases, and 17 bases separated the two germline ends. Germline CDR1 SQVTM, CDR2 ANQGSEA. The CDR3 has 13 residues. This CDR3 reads CSAEDSLGYEQYF. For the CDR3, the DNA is TGCAGCGCCGAGGACAGTTTAGGGTACGAGCAGTACTTC.

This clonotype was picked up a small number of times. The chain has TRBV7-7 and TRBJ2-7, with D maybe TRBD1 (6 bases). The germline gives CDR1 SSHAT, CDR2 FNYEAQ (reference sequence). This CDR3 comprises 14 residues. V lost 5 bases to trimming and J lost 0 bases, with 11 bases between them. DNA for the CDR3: TGTGCCAGCAGCACCGACAGGAGCTCCTACGAGCAGTACTTC. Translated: CASSTDRSSYEQYF. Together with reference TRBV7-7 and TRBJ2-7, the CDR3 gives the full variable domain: GAGVSQSPRYKVTKRGQDVTLRCDPISSHATLYWYQQALGQGPEFLTYFNYEAQPDKSGLPSDRFSAERPEGSISTLTIQRTEQRDSAMYRCASSTDRSSYEQYFGPGTRLTVT.

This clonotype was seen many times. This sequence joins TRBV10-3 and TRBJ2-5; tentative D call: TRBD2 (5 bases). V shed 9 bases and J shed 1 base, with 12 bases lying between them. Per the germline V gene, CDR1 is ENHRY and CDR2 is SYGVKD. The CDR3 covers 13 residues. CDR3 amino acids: CAMGSFGQETQYF. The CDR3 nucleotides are TGTGCCATGGGGAGTTTCGGCCAAGAGACCCAGTACTTC.

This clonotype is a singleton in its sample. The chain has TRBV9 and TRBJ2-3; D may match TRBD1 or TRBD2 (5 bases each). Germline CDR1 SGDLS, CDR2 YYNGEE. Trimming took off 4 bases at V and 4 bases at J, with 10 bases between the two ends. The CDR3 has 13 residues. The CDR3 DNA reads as TGTGCCAGCAGCTTCGAGGGACCAGATACGCAGTATTTT. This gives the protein CASSFEGPDTQYF.

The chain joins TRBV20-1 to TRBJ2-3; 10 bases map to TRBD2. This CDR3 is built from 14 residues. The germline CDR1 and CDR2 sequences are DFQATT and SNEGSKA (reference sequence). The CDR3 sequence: CSVSGRGTTDTQYF. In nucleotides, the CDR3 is TGCAGCGTAAGCGGGAGGGGGACGACAGATACGCAGTATTTT.

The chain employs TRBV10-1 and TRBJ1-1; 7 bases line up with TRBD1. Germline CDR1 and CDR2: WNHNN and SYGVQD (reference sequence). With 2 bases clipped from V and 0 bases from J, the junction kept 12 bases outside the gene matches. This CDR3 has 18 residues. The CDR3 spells CASSETTYRGTMNTEAFF. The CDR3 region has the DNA TGCGCCAGCAGTGAGACTACTTACAGGGGTACCATGAACACTGAAGCTTTCTTT.

In DNA, the CDR3 is TGTGCCACCAGCCCTGGGGGCTATGGCTACACCTTC. The encoded protein is CATSPGGYGYTF. The chain recombines TRBV15 with TRBJ1-2; D is possibly TRBD1 (5 bases). Germline CDR1 LNHNV, CDR2 YYDKDF (reference sequence). Trimming cost V 5 bases and J 4 bases, with 8 bases left between them. This CDR3 region has 12 residues.

The CDR3 DNA follows: TGTGCCAGCAGCCCAGATTTCGGATCGCCCCAGCATTTT. It specifies CASSPDFGSPQHF. The chain uses TRBV7-2 and TRBJ1-5; D gene ambiguous. Germline V gene sequence: CDR1 SGHTA, CDR2 FQGNSA. The CDR3 runs to 13 residues. V dropped 5 bases and J dropped 9 bases, with 14 bases sitting between them.

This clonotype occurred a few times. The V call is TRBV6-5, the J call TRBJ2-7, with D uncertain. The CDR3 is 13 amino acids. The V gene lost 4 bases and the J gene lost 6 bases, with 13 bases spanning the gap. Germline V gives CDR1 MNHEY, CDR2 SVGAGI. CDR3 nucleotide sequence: TGTGCCAGCAGTTTAGCCCCGGGCGGCGAGCAGTACTTC. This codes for CASSLAPGGEQYF.

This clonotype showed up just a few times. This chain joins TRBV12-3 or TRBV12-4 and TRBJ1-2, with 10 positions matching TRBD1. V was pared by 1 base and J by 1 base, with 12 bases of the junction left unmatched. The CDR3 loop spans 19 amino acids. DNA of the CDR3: TGTGCCAGCAGTTTAGGACAGGGGGCGAACTTTTGGCTTAACTATGGCTACACCTTC. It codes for CASSLGQGANFWLNYGYTF.

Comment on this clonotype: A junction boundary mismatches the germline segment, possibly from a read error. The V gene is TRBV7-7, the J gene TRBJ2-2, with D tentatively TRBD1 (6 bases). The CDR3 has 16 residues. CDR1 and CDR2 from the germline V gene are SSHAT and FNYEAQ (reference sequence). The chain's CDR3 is CASSFSSGVTTGELFF. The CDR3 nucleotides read TGTGCTAGCAGCTTCAGTTCAGGGGTAACGACCGGGGAGCTGTTTTTT.